What follows is one T cell receptor beta chain and its context. What it recognizes is unknown. This specimen comes from a study of identifying expanded T cells in peripheral blood. Points from the study as a whole: Over around two and four weeks, about 16 and 19 clones changed, versus around 1.3 between replicates. Clone count variance between roughly 2-week samples rose with total template count.

Repertoires were generated with immunoSEQ multiplex PCR, while TCRdb's copy carries only in-frame clones and drops some. This sample has around 85,000 clones, with more than 75% found just once. The CDR3 consists of 16 residues. The V gene lost 1 base and the J gene lost 0 bases, with 11 bases spanning the gap. Germline CDR1 and CDR2: SGHDT and YYEEEE. Collection occurred without any documented infections or immune events in donors. The chain recombines TRBV5-6 with TRBJ2-1, with D unclear. The source material was blood. The sequence derives from a person aged 18 to 75 in good health. The CDR3 region has the DNA TGTGCCAGCAGCTTGTTGGAGAAGAGCTCCTACAATGAGCAGTTCTTC. This codes for CASSLLEKSSYNEQFF.